A single sample gave rise to the 5 T cell receptor beta chains below, sequenced in a study of T cells after yellow fever vaccination. TCRdb re-derived calls from the 5' RACE reads in MiXCR, one entry per CDR3 protein. This sample yields around 56,000 distinct CDR3 sequences, of which 5.7% are seen a single time; less than 40% belongs to the top ten. The source was PBMCs, either bulk or a sorted T-cell subset (CD4+, CD8+, memory, or dextramer-sorted; not recorded which), collected on the day of the yellow fever booster vaccination. The receptor source for this set is a man aged 18 to 30 who received the YFV17D yellow fever vaccine.

This clonotype appeared a few times. Written as DNA, the CDR3 is TGTGCCGGGGCGAGAGGGGCCAACGTCCTGACTTTC. Amino acid sequence: CAGARGANVLTF. This rearrangement joins TRBV7-9 to TRBJ2-6; D possibly corresponds to TRBD1 (5 bases). Trimming removed 11 bases at V and 4 bases at J, with 9 bases between. CDR1 and CDR2 (germline): SEHNR, FQNEAQ (reference sequence). The CDR3 consists of 12 residues.

This clonotype was recorded at least ten times. This chain links TRBV29-1 with TRBJ2-1, with 13 positions matching TRBD2. V trimming: 6 bases; J trimming: 8 bases; junction bases outside the gene matches: 7. CDR3 length equals 14 residues. CDR1 SQVTM and CDR2 ANQGSEA come from the germline V gene. The DNA of the CDR3 is TGCAGCGTCGCCGGGACTAGCGGGGCGTATGAGCAGTTCTTC. Translating gives CSVAGTSGAYEQFF.

In this sample, this clonotype turned up many times. This chain uses TRBV7-9 with TRBJ2-3; tentative D call: TRBD1 (5 bases). CDR3 length: 14 amino acids. V shed 9 bases and J shed 0 bases, with 13 bases lying between them. The germline gives CDR1 SEHNR, CDR2 FQNEAQ (reference sequence). The CDR3, as DNA: TGTGCCAGTATTGACAGAACTAGCACAGATACGCAGTATTTT. Translated, it gives CASIDRTSTDTQYF.

The chain links TRBV7-8 to TRBJ2-7; 7 bases are shared with TRBD1. Germline V CDR1 and CDR2: SGHVS, FQNEAQ. The CDR3 runs to 15 residues. V lost 5 bases, J lost 0 bases, and 7 bases stayed unmatched. The CDR3 loop is CASSPSRGSSYEQYF. CDR3 coding DNA: TGTGCCAGCAGCCCGAGCAGGGGGAGCTCCTACGAGCAGTACTTC.

This clonotype was counted ten times or more. The chain has TRBV7-2 and TRBJ2-3; 7 nucleotides match TRBD1. CDR3 length: 16 amino acids. V lost 5 bases to trimming and J lost 4 bases; unmatched junction nucleotides: 12. Germline-derived CDR1 and CDR2 are SGHTA and FQGNSA. This chain's CDR3 is CASSLTGVFSADTQYF. CDR3 coding DNA: TGTGCCAGCAGCCTAACAGGGGTTTTTAGCGCAGATACGCAGTATTTT.